This T cell receptor beta chain originates from a study of shared clonotypes between healthy human individuals. Clones were sequenced by immunoSEQ multiplex PCR, and TCRdb holds only the in-frame ones, with some missing. This sample yields a few million clones, of which roughly nine tenths are seen a single time; over 0.12% belongs to the top ten. This clone has just one count. Other DNA sequences in the same sample also yield this CDR3. V was clipped by 4 bases and J by 2 bases; unmatched bases: 3. The CDR3 consists of 14 residues. Germline CDR1 SGHTA, CDR2 FQGNSA. The V gene is TRBV7-2, the J gene TRBJ1-1; 8 bases line up with TRBD1. The sequence was collected from a man between 18 and 29 years old in good health. The sequencing sample was made of naive CD4+ T cells sorted from blood. Noted subset: CD45RA+ positively selected. The CDR3 DNA reads as TGTGCCAGCAGCTCACAGGGGGTCAACACTGAAGCTTTCTTT. As protein: CASSSQGVNTEAFF.